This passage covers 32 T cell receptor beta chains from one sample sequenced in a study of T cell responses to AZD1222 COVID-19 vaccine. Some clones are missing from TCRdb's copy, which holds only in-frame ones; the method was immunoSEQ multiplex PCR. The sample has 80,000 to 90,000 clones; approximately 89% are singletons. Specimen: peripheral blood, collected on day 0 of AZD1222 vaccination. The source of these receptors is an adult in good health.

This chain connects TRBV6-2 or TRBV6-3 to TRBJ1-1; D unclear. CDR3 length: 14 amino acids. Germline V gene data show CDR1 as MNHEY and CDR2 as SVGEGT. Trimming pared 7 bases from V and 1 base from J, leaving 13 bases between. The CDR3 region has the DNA TGTGCCAGCACCCCAAACCACCCGAACACTGAAGCTTTCTTT. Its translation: CASTPNHPNTEAFF.

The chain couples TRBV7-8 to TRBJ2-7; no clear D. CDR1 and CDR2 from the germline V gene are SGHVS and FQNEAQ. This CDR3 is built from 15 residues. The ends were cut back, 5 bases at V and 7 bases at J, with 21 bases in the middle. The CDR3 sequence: CASSVDRTQSREQYF. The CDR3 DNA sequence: TGTGCCAGCAGCGTAGACCGGACCCAATCGAGGGAGCAGTACTTC.

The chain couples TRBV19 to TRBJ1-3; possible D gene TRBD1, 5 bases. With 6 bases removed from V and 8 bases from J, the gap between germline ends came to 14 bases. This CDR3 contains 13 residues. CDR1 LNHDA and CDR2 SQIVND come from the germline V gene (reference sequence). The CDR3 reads CASRRDLVDTIYF. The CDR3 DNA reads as TGTGCCAGTAGACGGGACCTGGTTGACACCATATATTTT.

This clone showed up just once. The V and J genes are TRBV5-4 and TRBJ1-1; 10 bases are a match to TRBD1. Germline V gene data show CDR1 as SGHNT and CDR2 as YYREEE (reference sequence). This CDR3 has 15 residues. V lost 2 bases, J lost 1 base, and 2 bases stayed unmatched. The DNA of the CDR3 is TGTGCCAGCAGCTTCAGACAGGGGGCGAACACTGAAGCTTTCTTT. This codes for CASSFRQGANTEAFF.

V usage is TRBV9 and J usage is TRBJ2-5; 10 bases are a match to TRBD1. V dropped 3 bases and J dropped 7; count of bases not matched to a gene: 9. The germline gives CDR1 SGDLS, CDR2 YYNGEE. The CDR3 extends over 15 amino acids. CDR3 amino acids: CASSGRTGGEGTQYF. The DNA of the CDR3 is TGTGCCAGCAGCGGCCGGACAGGGGGTGAAGGGACCCAGTACTTC. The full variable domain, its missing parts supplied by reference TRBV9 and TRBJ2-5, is DSGVTQTPKHLITATGQRVTLRCSPRSGDLSVYWYQQSLDQGLQFLIQYYNGEERAKGNILERFSAQQFPDLHSELNLSSLELGDSALYFCASSGRTGGEGTQYFGPGTRLLVL.

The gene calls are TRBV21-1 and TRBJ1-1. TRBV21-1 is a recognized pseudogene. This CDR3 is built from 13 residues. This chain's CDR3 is CASSKKVHREAFF. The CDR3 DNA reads TGTGCCAGCAGCAAAAAGGTCCATCGTGAAGCTTTCTTT.

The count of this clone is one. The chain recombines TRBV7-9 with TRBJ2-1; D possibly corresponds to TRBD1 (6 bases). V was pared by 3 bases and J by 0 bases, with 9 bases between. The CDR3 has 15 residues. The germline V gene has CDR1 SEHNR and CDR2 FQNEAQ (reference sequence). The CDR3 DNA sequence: TGTGCCAGCAGCTTGGGACACAGCTCCTACAATGAGCAGTTCTTC. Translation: CASSLGHSSYNEQFF.

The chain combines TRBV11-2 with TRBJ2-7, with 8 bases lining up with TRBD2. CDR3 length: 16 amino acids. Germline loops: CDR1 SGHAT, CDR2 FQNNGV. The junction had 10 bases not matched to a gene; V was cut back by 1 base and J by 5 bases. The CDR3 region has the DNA TGTGCCAGCAGCTTAGGGTTTCGGGAGGGTTTCAACGAGCAGTACTTC. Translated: CASSLGFREGFNEQYF.

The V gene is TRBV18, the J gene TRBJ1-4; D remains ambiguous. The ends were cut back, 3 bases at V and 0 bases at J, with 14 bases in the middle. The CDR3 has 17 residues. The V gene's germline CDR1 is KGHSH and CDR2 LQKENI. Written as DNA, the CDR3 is TGTGCCAGCTCACCCACGGTAGTCAAGACAACTAATGAAAAACTGTTTTTT. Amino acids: CASSPTVVKTTNEKLFF.

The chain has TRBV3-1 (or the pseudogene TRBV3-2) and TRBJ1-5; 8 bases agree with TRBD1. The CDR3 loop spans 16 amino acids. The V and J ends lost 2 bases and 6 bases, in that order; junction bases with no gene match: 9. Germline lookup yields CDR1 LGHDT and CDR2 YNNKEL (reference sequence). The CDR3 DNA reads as TGTGCCAGCAGCCAAAGCGCAGGGGGCGCGGGTCAGCCCCAGCATTTT. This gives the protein CASSQSAGGAGQPQHF.

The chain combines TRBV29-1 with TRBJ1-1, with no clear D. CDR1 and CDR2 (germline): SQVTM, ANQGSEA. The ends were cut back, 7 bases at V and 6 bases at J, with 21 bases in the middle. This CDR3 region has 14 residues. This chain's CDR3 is CSASYRVPPSEAFF. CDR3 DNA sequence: TGCAGCGCTTCGTACCGGGTCCCACCTTCTGAAGCTTTCTTT.

CDR3 sequence reads: CASSLGPATGEQYF. Written as DNA, the CDR3 is TGTGCCAGCAGCTTGGGTCCCGCCACGGGCGAGCAGTACTTC. The V and J genes are TRBV5-5 and TRBJ2-7; no clear D. CDR1 and CDR2 (germline): SGHKS, YYEKEE (reference sequence). There are 14 residues in the CDR3. Trimming stripped 0 bases from V and 6 bases from J, with 13 bases between.

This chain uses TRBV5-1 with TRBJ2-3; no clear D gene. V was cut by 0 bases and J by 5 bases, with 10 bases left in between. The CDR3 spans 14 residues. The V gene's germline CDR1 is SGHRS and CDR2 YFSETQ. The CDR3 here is CASSLDSSEDTQYF. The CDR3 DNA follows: TGCGCCAGCAGCTTGGATTCCTCCGAAGATACGCAGTATTTT.

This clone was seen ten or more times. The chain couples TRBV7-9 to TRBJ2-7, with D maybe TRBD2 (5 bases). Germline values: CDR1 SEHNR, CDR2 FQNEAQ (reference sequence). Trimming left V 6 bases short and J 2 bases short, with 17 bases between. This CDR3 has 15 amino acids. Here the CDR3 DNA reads TGTGCCAGCAGTCCGGGGTGGCCACCGCCCTACGAGCAGTACTTC. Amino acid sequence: CASSPGWPPPYEQYF.

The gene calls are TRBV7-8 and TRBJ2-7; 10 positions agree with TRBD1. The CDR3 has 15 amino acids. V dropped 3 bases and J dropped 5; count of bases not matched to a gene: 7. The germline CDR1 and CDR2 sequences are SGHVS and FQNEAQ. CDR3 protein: CASSFQGTGEHEQYF. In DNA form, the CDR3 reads TGTGCCAGCAGCTTTCAGGGGACAGGGGAACACGAGCAGTACTTC.

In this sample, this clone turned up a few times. In DNA form, the CDR3 reads TGTGCCAGCAGTTGGACAGGTAATAGCAATCAGCCCCAGCATTTT. It specifies CASSWTGNSNQPQHF. J is TRBJ1-5 and V is TRBV6-2 or TRBV6-3, with 7 bases fitting TRBD1. CDR1 MNHEY and CDR2 SVGEGT come from the germline V gene. This CDR3 region has 15 residues. Trimming removed 4 bases from V and 0 bases from J; junction bases left unmatched: 3.

CDR3 sequence: CASSLKIQETQYF. CDR3 nucleotide sequence: TGCGCCAGCAGCCTGAAGATCCAAGAGACCCAGTACTTC. The chain is built from TRBV5-1 and TRBJ2-5; D is uncertain. Germline V gene data show CDR1 as SGHRS and CDR2 as YFSETQ. The CDR3 is made up of 13 amino acids. V gave up 4 bases and J gave up 1 base, with 8 bases separating them.

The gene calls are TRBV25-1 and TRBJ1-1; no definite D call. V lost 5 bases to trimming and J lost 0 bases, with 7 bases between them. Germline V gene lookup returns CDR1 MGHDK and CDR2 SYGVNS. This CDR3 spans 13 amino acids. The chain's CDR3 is CASSQQMNTEAFF. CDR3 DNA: TGTGCCAGCAGTCAACAGATGAACACTGAAGCTTTCTTT.

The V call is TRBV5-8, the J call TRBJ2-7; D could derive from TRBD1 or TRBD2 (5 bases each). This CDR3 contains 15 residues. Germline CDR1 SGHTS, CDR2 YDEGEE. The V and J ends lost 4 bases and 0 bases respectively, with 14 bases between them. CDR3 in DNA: TGTGCCAGCAGCCCCGGGAAGGGGAGCTCCTACGAGCAGTACTTC. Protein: CASSPGKGSSYEQYF.

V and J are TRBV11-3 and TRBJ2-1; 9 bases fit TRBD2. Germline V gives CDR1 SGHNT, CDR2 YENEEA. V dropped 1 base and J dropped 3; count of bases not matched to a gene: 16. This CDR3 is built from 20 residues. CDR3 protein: CASSLVSGLAGWVGYNEQFF. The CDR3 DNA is TGTGCCAGCAGCTTAGTTAGTGGGCTAGCGGGATGGGTTGGCTACAATGAGCAGTTCTTC.

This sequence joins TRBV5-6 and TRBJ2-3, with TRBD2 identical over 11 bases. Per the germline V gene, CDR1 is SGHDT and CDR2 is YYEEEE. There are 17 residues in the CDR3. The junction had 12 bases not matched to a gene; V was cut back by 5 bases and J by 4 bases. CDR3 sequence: CASSPPTGTSGADTQYF. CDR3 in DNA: TGTGCCAGCAGTCCACCCACCGGGACTAGCGGAGCAGATACGCAGTATTTT.

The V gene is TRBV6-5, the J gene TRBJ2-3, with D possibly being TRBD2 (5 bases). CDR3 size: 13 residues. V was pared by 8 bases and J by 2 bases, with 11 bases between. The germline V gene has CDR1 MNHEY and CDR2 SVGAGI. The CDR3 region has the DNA TGTGCCAGCGTACAGCGGCCCACAGATACGCAGTATTTT. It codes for CASVQRPTDTQYF.

CDR3 protein: CASVSTVRHEQYF. As DNA, the CDR3 is TGTGCCAGCGTCTCTACGGTCAGGCACGAGCAGTACTTC. This sequence joins TRBV2 and TRBJ2-7; D is undetermined. Germline V gene data show CDR1 as SNHLY and CDR2 as FYNNEI. The CDR3 length is 13 residues. Trimming took 8 bases from V and 5 from J, leaving 16 bases between them.

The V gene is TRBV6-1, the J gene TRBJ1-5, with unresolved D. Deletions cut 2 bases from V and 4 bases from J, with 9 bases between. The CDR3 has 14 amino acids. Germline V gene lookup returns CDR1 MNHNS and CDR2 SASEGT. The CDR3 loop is CASSEKPINQPQHF. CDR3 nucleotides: TGTGCCAGCAGTGAAAAACCGATTAATCAGCCCCAGCATTTT.

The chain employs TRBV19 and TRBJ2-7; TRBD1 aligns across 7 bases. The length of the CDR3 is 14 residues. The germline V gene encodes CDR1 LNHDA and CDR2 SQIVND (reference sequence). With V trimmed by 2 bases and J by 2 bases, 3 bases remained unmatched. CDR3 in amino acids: CASSITGVAYEQYF. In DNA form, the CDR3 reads TGTGCCAGTAGTATAACAGGGGTCGCCTACGAGCAGTACTTC.

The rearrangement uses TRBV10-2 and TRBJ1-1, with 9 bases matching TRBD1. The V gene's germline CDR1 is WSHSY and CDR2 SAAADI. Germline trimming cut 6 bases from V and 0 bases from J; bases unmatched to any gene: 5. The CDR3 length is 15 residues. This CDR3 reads CASRETGGLNTEAFF. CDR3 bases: TGCGCCAGCAGGGAGACAGGGGGTCTGAACACTGAAGCTTTCTTT.

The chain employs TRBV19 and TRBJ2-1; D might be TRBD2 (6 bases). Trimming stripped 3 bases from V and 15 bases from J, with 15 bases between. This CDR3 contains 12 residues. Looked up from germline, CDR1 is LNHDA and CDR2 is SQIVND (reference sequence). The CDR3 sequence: CASSMAGLAPFF. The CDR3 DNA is TGTGCCAGTAGTATGGCGGGGCTAGCACCGTTCTTC.

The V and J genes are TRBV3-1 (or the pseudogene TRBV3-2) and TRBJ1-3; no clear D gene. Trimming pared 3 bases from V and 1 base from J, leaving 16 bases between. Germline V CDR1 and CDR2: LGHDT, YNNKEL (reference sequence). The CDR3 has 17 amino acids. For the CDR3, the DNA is TGTGCCAGCAGCCACTACGGACGCGGAACGTCTGGAAACACCATATATTTT. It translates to CASSHYGRGTSGNTIYF.

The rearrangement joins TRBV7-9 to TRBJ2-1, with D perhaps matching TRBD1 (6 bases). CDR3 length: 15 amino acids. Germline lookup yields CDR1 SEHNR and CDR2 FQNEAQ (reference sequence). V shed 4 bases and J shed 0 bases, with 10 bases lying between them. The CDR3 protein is CASSSGGRSYNEQFF. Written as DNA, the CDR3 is TGTGCCAGCAGCTCTGGGGGCCGCTCCTACAATGAGCAGTTCTTC.

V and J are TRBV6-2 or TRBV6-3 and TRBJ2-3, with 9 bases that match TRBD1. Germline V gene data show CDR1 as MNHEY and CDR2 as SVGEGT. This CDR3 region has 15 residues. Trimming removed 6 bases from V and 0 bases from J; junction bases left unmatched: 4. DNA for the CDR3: TGTGCCAGCAGACCTGGGACAGGGAGCACAGATACGCAGTATTTT. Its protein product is CASRPGTGSTDTQYF.

The CDR3 DNA sequence: TGTGCCAGCAGCTTAGCGTCTAGCGGGAGGGCTTGGGCAGATACGCAGTATTTT. Protein: CASSLASSGRAWADTQYF. This chain links TRBV7-9 with TRBJ2-3; 12 bases map to TRBD2. The CDR3 loop spans 18 amino acids. The germline V gene encodes CDR1 SEHNR and CDR2 FQNEAQ (reference sequence). The V gene end was trimmed by 0 bases and the J gene end by 4 bases; junction bases not matched to a gene: 8.

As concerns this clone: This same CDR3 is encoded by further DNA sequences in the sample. This CDR3 reads CASSSGTGDNEQFF. CDR3 DNA sequence: TGCGCCAGCAGCTCCGGGACAGGGGACAATGAGCAGTTCTTC. V and J are TRBV5-1 and TRBJ2-1, with 10 bases that match TRBD1. The CDR3 consists of 14 residues. The trim removed 3 bases at V and 5 bases at J, leaving 2 bases unmatched. Germline V gene lookup returns CDR1 SGHRS and CDR2 YFSETQ.